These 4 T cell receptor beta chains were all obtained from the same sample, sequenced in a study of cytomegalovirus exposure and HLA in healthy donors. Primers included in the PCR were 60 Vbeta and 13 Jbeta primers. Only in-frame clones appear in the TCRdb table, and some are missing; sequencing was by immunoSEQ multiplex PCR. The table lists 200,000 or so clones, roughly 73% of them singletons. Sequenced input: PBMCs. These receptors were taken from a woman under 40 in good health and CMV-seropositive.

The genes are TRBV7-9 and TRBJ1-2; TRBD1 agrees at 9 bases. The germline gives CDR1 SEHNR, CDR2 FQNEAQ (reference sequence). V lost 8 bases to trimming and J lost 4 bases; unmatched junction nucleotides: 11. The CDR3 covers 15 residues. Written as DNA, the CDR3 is TGTGCCAGCCTCTCGTCCGGGACAGGGATCTATGGCTACACCTTC. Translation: CASLSSGTGIYGYTF. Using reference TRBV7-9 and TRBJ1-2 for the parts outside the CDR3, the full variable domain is DTGVSQNPRHKITKRGQNVTFRCDPISEHNRLYWYRQTLGQGPEFLTYFQNEAQLEKSRLLSDRFSAERPKGSFSTLEIQRTEQGDSAMYLCASLSSGTGIYGYTFGSGTRLTVV.

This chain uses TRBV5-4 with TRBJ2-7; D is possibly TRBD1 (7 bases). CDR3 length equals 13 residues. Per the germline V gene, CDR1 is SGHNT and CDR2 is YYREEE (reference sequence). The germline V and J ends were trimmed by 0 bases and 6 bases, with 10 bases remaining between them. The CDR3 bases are TGTGCCAGCAGCTTGGGACAGGGAGGCGAGCAGTACTTC. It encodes CASSLGQGGEQYF.

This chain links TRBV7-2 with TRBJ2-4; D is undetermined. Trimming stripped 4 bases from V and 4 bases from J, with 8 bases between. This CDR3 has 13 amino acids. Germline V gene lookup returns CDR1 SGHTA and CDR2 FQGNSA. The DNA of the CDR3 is TGTGCCAGCAGCTCCTCCGGGAAAAACATTCAGTACTTC. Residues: CASSSSGKNIQYF.

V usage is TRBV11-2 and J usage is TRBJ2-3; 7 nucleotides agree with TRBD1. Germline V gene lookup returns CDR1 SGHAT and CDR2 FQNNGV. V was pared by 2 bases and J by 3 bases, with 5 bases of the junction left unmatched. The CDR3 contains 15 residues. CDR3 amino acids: CASSLYDRATDTQYF. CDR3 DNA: TGTGCCAGCAGCTTATACGACAGGGCAACAGATACGCAGTATTTT.